The following is a TCR beta chain sequence with its context. The antigen remains unidentified. This entry comes from a study of CD8+ T cells in alopecia areata. Looking at the study overall: Treated individuals took tofacitinib by mouth, 5 to 10 mg twice daily. The duration of tofacitinib was 6 to 18 months, with 6 months off drug afterward.

The germline V gene has CDR1 KGHSH and CDR2 LQKENI. V lost 3 bases, J lost 5 bases, and 11 bases lay in between. CDR3 length equals 13 residues. Following extraction, RNA underwent reverse transcription to cDNA, which served as the sequencing template. Assay: immunoSEQ multiplex PCR; the TCRdb copy retains only in-frame clones and omits some. The data show about 140,000 clones, with 70% to 90% seen just once and 13% held by the top ten. General observations from the study: Among the cells sequenced in scalp samples are also the resident alphabeta T cells of normal skin.

Indicated treatment: oral pan-JAK inhibitor, 5-10 mg twice daily. The input for sequencing was CD8+ T cells sorted from blood, taken at week 4, from a patient treated with tofacitinib. The chain has TRBV18 and TRBJ2-7, with D possibly matching TRBD1 (6 bases). This TCR was recovered from a human donor with alopecia areata. CDR3 in DNA: TGTGCCAGCTCACCCCCGACAGGACACGAGCAGTACTTC. This sequence encodes CASSPPTGHEQYF.